The sequence of this TCR beta chain was determined in a study of blood T cell repertoires in COVID-19. On the study more broadly: Samples taken during acute and convalescent COVID-19 were collected in the United States, Italy and Spain.

Trimming took off 2 bases at V and 1 base at J, with 14 bases between the two ends. This CDR3 is built from 16 residues. Looked up from germline, CDR1 is SEHNR and CDR2 is FQNEAQ (reference sequence). The data were produced by immunoSEQ multiplex PCR, yet TCRdb's version contains in-frame clones alone and is incomplete. The profile shows 85,000 to 110,000 clones, about 92% of them singletons. Sequencing input: peripheral blood. The genes are TRBV7-9 and TRBJ1-1, with D perhaps matching TRBD1 (5 bases). The receptor comes from a woman of 80 years or more in a cohort sampled during active COVID-19. The DNA of the CDR3 is TGTGCCAGCAGCTTACCCTCCGGGGGAGCGAACACTGAAGCTTTCTTT. Translated: CASSLPSGGANTEAFF.